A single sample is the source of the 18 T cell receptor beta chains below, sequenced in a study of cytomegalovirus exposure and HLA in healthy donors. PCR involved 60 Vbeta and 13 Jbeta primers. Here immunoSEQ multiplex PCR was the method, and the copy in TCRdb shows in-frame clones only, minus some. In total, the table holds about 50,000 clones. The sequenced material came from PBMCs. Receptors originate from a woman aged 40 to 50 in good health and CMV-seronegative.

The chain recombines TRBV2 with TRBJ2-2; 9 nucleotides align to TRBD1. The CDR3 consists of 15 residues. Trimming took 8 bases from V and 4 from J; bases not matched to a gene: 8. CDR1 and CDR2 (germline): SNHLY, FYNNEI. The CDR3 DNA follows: TGTGCCAGCGGGGGACAGGGAGGCAGCACCGGGGAGCTGTTTTTT. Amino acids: CASGGQGGSTGELFF.

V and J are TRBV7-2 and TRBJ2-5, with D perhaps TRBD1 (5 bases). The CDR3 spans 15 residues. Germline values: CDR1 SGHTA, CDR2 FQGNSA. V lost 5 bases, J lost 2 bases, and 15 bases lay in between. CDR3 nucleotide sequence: TGTGCCAGCAGCCATCCTCGACAGAGGCAAGAGACCCAGTACTTC. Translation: CASSHPRQRQETQYF.

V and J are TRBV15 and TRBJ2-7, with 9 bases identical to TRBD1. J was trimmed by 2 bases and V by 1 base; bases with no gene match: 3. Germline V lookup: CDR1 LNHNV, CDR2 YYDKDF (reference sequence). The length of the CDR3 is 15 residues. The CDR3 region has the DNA TGTGCCACCAGCAGAGCCGGGACAGGGACCTACGAGCAGTACTTC. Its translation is CATSRAGTGTYEQYF.

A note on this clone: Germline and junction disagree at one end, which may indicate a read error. CDR3: CASSNMIQRGQIF. The CDR3 bases are TGTGCCAGCAGCAATATGATACAACGCGGACAGATCTTT. The rearrangement joins TRBV27 to TRBJ1-1; D is perhaps TRBD1 (6 bases). CDR1 MNHEY and CDR2 SMNVEV come from the germline V gene (reference sequence). The CDR3 contains 13 residues.

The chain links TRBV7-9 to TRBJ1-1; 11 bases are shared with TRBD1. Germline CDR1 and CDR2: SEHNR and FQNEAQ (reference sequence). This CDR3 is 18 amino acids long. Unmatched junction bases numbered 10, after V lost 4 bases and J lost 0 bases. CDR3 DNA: TGTGCCAGCAGCTCCTCGGTTACGGACAGGGGGCTGAACACTGAAGCTTTCTTT. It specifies CASSSSVTDRGLNTEAFF.

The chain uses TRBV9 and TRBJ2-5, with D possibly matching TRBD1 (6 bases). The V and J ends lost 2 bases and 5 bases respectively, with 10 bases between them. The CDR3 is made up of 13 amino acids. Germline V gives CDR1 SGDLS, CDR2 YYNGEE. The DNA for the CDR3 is TGTGCCAGCAGCGTGCAGGGGACGGAGACCCAGTACTTC. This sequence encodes CASSVQGTETQYF.

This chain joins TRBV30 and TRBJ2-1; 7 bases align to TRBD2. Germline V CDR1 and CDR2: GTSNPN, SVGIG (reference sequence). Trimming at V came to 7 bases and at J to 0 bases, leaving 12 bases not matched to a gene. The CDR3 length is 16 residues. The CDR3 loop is CASIGVGGSSYNEQFF. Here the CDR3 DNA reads TGTGCCTCTATAGGGGTGGGAGGGAGCTCCTACAATGAGCAGTTCTTC.

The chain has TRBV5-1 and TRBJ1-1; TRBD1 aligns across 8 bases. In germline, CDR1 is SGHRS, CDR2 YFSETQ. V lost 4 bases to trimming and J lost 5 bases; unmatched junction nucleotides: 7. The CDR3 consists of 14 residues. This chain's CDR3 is CASSTDRGRTEAFF. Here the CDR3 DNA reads TGCGCCAGCAGCACTGACAGGGGAAGGACTGAAGCTTTCTTT.

The CDR3 nucleotides read TGTGCCAGCAGCGGCCCGACTAGCGCACACTTAAGCTCCTACAATGAGCAGTTCTTC. Protein: CASSGPTSAHLSSYNEQFF. This rearrangement joins TRBV7-9 to TRBJ2-1, with TRBD2 matching 8 bases. Germline CDR1 reads SEHNR; CDR2 reads FQNEAQ (reference sequence). The CDR3 covers 19 residues. Trimming removed 5 bases from V and 0 bases from J; junction bases left unmatched: 15.

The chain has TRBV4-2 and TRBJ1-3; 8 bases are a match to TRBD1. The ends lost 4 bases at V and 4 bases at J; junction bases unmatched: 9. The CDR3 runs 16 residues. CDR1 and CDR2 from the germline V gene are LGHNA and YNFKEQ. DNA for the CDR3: TGTGCCAGCAGCCTTGACAGGGGCAATTTCGGAAACACCATATATTTT. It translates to CASSLDRGNFGNTIYF.

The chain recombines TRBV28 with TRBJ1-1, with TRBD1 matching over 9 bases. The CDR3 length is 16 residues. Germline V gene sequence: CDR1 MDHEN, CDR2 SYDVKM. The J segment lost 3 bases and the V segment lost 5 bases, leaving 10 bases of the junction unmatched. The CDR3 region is CASSPRPGQGDTEAFF. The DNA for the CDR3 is TGTGCCAGCAGTCCCCGGCCGGGACAGGGTGACACTGAAGCTTTCTTT.

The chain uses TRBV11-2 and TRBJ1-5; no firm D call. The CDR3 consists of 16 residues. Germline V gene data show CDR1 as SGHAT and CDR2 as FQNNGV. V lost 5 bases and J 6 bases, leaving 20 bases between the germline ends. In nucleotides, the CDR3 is TGTGCCAGCAGCCCCGAGGGAGAGTTAGGGTCTCAGCCCCAGCATTTT. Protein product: CASSPEGELGSQPQHF.

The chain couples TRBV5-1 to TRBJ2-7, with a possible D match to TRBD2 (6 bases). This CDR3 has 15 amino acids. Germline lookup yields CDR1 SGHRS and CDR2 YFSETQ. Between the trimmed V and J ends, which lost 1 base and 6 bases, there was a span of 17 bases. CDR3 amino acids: CASSLNAGMWSEQYF. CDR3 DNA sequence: TGCGCCAGCAGCTTGAATGCGGGGATGTGGAGCGAGCAGTACTTC. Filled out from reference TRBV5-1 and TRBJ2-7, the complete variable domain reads KAGVTQTPRYLIKTRGQQVTLSCSPISGHRSVSWYQQTPGQGLQFLFEYFSETQRNKGNFPGRFSGRQFSNSRSEMNVSTLELGDSALYLCASSLNAGMWSEQYFGPGTRLTVT.

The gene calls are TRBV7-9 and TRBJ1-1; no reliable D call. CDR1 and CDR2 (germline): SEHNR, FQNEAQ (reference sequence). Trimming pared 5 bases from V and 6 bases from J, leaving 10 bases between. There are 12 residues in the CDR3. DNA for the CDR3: TGTGCCAGCAGCCTCGACACCTCTGAAGCTTTCTTT. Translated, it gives CASSLDTSEAFF.

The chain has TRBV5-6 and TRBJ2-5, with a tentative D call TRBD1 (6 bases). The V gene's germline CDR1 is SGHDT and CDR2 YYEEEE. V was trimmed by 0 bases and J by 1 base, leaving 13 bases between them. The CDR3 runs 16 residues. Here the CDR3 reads CASSLGLRTAQETQYF. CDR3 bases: TGTGCCAGCAGCTTGGGGCTCAGGACAGCCCAAGAGACCCAGTACTTC.

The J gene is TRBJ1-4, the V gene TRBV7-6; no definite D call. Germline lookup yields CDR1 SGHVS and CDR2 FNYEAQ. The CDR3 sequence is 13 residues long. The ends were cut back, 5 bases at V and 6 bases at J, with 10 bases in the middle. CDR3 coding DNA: TGTGCCAGCAGCCTCAACTTACATGAAAAACTGTTTTTT. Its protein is CASSLNLHEKLFF.

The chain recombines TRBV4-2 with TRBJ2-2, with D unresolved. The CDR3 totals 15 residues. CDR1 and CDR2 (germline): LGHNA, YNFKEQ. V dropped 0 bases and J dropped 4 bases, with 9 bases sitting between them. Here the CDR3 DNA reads TGTGCCAGCAGCCAAGATGAATACAGCACCGGGGAGCTGTTTTTT. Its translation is CASSQDEYSTGELFF.

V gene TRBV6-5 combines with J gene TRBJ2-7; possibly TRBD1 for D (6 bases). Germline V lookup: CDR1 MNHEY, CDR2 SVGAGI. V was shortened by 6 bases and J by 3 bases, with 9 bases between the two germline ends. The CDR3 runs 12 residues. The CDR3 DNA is TGTGCCAGCAGATGGGACAACTACGAGCAGTACTTC. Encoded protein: CASRWDNYEQYF.